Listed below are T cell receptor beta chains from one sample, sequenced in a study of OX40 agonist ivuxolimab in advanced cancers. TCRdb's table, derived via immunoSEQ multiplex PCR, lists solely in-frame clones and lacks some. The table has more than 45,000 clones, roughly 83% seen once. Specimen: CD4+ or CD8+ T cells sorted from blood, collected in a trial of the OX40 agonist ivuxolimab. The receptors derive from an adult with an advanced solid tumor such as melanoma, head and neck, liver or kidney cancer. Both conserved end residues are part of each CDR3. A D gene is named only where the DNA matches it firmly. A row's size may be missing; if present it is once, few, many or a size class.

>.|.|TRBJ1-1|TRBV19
TGTGCCAGCCTCCGGGACGATAACACTGAAGCTTTCTTT
CASLRDDNTEAFF
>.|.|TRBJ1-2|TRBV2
TGTGCCAGCAGTAGGGGGGCAGAGTATGGCTACACCTTC
CASSRGAEYGYTF
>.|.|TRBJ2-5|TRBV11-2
TGTGCCAGCAGCTTAGATAGGGGCCAAGGGGAGACCCAGTACTTC
CASSLDRGQGETQYF
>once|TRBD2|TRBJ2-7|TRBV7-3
TGTGCCAGCAGCTTAACCGGGACTAGGGGCTTC
CASSLTGTRGF
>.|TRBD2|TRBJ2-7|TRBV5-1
TGCGCCAGCAGCTTGGGCGGGAGGATAGACGGGCAGTACTTC
CASSLGGRIDGQYF
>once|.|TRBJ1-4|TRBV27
TGTGCCAGCAGTCCTAAGAGTGCAACTAATGAAAAACTGTTTTTT
CASSPKSATNEKLFF
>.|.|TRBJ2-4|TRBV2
TGTGCCAGCAGTCCGGACGCCGCCGCCAAAAACATTCAGTACTTC
CASSPDAAAKNIQYF
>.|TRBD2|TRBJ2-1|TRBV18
TGTGCCAGCTCAGGGACTAGCGGCTACAATGAGCAGTTCTTC
CASSGTSGYNEQFF
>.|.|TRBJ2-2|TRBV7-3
TGTGCCAGCAGCTTAACACAGGCGAACACCGGGGAGCTGTTTTTT
CASSLTQANTGELFF
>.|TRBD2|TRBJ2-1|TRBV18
TGTGCCAGCTCACCACCGGTAGCGGGGGCTCTATCGAGCTCCTACAATGAGCAGTTCTTC
CASSPPVAGALSSSYNEQFF
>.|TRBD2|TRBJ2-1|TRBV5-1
TGCGCCAGCAGCTCCCACTTCGCCGGGCGGGGGGACAATGAGCAGTTCTTC
CASSSHFAGRGDNEQFF
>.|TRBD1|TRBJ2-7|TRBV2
TGTGCCAGCAGTGTTATACAGGGGAACGAGCAGTACTTC
CASSVIQGNEQYF
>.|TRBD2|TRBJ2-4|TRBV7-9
TGTGCCAGCAGCTTAGGCGGACTAGCGGGAGGTCCCGCCAAAAACATTCAGTACTTC
CASSLGGLAGGPAKNIQYF
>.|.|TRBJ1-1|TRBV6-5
TGTGCCAGCCGCCGGAGTACCTCAAAAAACACTGAAGCTTTCTTT
CASRRSTSKNTEAFF
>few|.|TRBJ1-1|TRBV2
TGTGCCAGCAGTGCGTCGCCTACAGGAGACACTGAAGCTTTCTTT
CASSASPTGDTEAFF
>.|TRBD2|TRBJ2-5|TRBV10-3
TGTGCCATCAAAAGCGGGGGTAACCAAGAGACCCAGTACTTC
CAIKSGGNQETQYF
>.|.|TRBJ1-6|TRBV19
TGTGCCAGTAACGGGCAGGGGAATTCACCCCTCCACTTT
CASNGQGNSPLHF
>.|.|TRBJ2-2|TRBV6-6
TGTGCCAGCAGTTACCAACTGAACACCGGGGAGCTGTTTTTT
CASSYQLNTGELFF
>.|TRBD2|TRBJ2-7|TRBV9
TGTGCCAGCAGCACCCAGGCGGGAGGGTCCTACGAGCAGTACTTC
CASSTQAGGSYEQYF
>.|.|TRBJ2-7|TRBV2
TGTGCCAGCAGTGGGGTGACAGCCGGGCTAGCGCTATCCTACGAGCAGTACTTC
CASSGVTAGLALSYEQYF
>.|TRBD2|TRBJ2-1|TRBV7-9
TGTGCCAGCAGCTCTGGGCTAGCGGCCTCCTACAATGAGCAGTTCTTC
CASSSGLAASYNEQFF
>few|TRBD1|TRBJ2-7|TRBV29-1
TGCAGCTGCGGGACAGGGGTCCTCGGCGAGCAGTACTTC
CSCGTGVLGEQYF
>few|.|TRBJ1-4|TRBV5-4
TGTGCCAGCAGCTTACTGGACAGCTCTAATGAAAAACTGTTTTTT
CASSLLDSSNEKLFF
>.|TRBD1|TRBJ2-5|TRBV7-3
TGTGCCAGCAGCTCGGACAGGGGGCAAGAGACCCAGTACTTC
CASSSDRGQETQYF
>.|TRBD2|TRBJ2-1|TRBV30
TGTGCCTGGAGTGTACCAGCGGGAGCTTACAATGAGCAGTTCTTC
CAWSVPAGAYNEQFF
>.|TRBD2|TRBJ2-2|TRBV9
TGTGCCAGCAGCGTTGAAGCGGGGGGGAGCCGGGAGCTGTTTTTT
CASSVEAGGSRELFF
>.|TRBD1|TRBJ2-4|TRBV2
TGTGCCAGCCGGGACAGGGCTTACATTCAGTACTTC
CASRDRAYIQYF
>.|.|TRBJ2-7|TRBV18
TGTGCCAGCTCACCAAGTCTCCCCCTCCCTGGGGGCCCCTACGAGCAGTACTTC
CASSPSLPLPGGPYEQYF
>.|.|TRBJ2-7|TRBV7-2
TGTGCCAGCAGCCAAACCCGGACGGGATTATACGAGCAGTACTTC
CASSQTRTGLYEQYF